The source of this T cell receptor beta chain is a study of CD8 T cells in Susac syndrome. Overall study results and limits: By the study's own acknowledgment, its TCR sequencing and HLA analysis included relatively few individuals.

Reverse transcription of 0.5 to 1 ug RNA was performed with random hexamers. One entry per CDR3 protein, called by TCRdb with MiXCR from the immunoSEQ multiplex PCR reads. This table has about 300,000 distinct CDR3 sequences, 65% to 90% appearing once. For this clonotype: The antigen remains undetermined.

The V gene's germline CDR1 is SNHLY and CDR2 FYNNEI. The V end lost 3 bases, the J end lost 2 bases, and 16 bases lay between the germline ends. The CDR3 length is 16 residues. This receptor was identified in a human donor with multiple sclerosis. Input material: CD8+ T cells from PBMCs. This chain joins TRBV2 and TRBJ2-5; unclear D gene. The CDR3 spells CASSDISSSRQETQYF. The CDR3 DNA is TGTGCCAGCAGTGATATCTCCTCCTCCAGGCAAGAGACCCAGTACTTC.